This entry lists 24 T cell receptor beta chains sequenced from one sample in a study of OX40 agonist ivuxolimab in advanced cancers. Clones were sequenced by immunoSEQ multiplex PCR, and TCRdb holds only the in-frame ones, with some missing. The table has more than 60,000 clones, roughly 85% seen once. This sample comprised CD4+ or CD8+ T cells sorted from blood, obtained in a trial of the OX40 agonist ivuxolimab. These TCRs come from an adult with an advanced solid tumor such as melanoma, head and neck, liver or kidney cancer.

The genes are TRBV10-1 and TRBJ1-6, with D possibly TRBD1 on 6 matching bases. Germline V gene sequence: CDR1 WNHNN, CDR2 SYGVQD (reference sequence). The CDR3 spans 17 residues. The V and J ends lost 0 bases and 7 bases respectively, with 16 bases between them. The CDR3 sequence: CASSESGAGRANSPLHF. In DNA, the CDR3 is TGCGCCAGCAGTGAGTCGGGGGCAGGGAGGGCAAATTCACCCCTCCACTTT.

V usage is TRBV6-4 and J usage is TRBJ2-7; D is perhaps TRBD1 (6 bases). The CDR3 contains 17 residues. Deletions cut 0 bases from V and 1 base from J, with 16 bases between. CDR1 and CDR2 from the germline V gene are MRHNA and SNTAGT. CDR3 region: CASSDSGAGDRSYEQYF. CDR3 sequence (DNA): TGTGCCAGCAGTGACTCGGGGGCAGGGGATAGGTCCTACGAGCAGTACTTC.

The count of this clone is one. The chain links TRBV19 to TRBJ1-5; no definite D call. Trimming left V 7 bases short and J 1 base short, with 11 bases between. This CDR3 has 14 residues. Germline assignment: CDR1 LNHDA and CDR2 SQIVND (reference sequence). CDR3: CASKVGMSNQPQHF. The CDR3 region has the DNA TGTGCCAGTAAGGTGGGGATGAGCAATCAGCCCCAGCATTTT. The full variable domain, in which reference TRBV19 and TRBJ1-5 provide the parts outside the CDR3, is DGGITQSPKYLFRKEGQNVTLSCEQNLNHDAMYWYRQDPGQGLRLIYYSQIVNDFQKGDIAEGYSVSREKKESFPLTVTSAQKNPTAFYLCASKVGMSNQPQHFGDGTRLSIL.

This rearrangement joins TRBV13 to TRBJ2-3, with D perhaps given as TRBD1 or TRBD2 (5 bases each). Germline CDR1 reads PRHDT; CDR2 reads FYEKMQ (reference sequence). The CDR3 length is 15 residues. Between the trimmed V and J ends, which lost 3 bases and 1 base, there was a span of 11 bases. CDR3 coding DNA: TGTGCCAGCAGCTTCGGGGACCTAGGCACAGATACGCAGTATTTT. Its protein product is CASSFGDLGTDTQYF.

The CDR3 protein is CASSRTGAYEQYF. Here the CDR3 DNA reads TGTGCCAGCAGCAGGACAGGGGCCTACGAGCAGTACTTC. The chain is built from TRBV5-4 and TRBJ2-7, with 9 bases fitting TRBD1. Germline-derived CDR1 and CDR2 are SGHNT and YYREEE (reference sequence). The CDR3 contains 13 residues. J was trimmed by 2 bases and V by 4 bases; bases with no gene match: 1.

The V and J genes are TRBV6-1 and TRBJ1-2; TRBD1 aligns across 7 bases. Per the germline V gene, CDR1 is MNHNS and CDR2 is SASEGT. The length of the CDR3 is 14 residues. The junction had 7 bases not matched to a gene; V was cut back by 1 base and J by 8 bases. The DNA of the CDR3 is TGTGCCAGCAGTGAAGTGGAGGGGGCGCGCGGCTACACCTTC. It encodes CASSEVEGARGYTF.

J is TRBJ1-2 and V is TRBV5-8; 9 bases align to TRBD1. CDR1 and CDR2 from the germline V gene are SGHTS and YDEGEE. V was pared by 5 bases and J by 0 bases, with 8 bases of the junction left unmatched. This CDR3 spans 16 amino acids. CDR3 DNA sequence: TGTGCCAGCAGTTCAGTGGACAGGGGTGCTAACTATGGCTACACCTTC. It encodes CASSSVDRGANYGYTF.

There are a few counts of this clone. This chain connects TRBV2 to TRBJ2-7, with a possible D match to TRBD1 (6 bases). This CDR3 contains 11 residues. Deletions cut 11 bases from V and 4 bases from J, with 12 bases between. From germline, CDR1 is SNHLY and CDR2 FYNNEI. CDR3 sequence: CAWAGEYEQYF. CDR3 in DNA: TGTGCCTGGGCAGGGGAGTACGAGCAGTACTTC.

V and J are TRBV5-8 and TRBJ1-2; D unclear. The germline CDR1 and CDR2 sequences are SGHTS and YDEGEE. The CDR3 consists of 15 residues. V was trimmed by 5 bases and J by 2 bases, leaving 16 bases between them. Here the CDR3 DNA reads TGTGCCAGCAGTTTGCAGGATCCCGGGAACTATGGCTACACCTTC. It encodes CASSLQDPGNYGYTF.

The V call is TRBV30, the J call TRBJ2-3, with D perhaps matching TRBD2 (6 bases). CDR3 length: 12 residues. Germline V gene sequence: CDR1 GTSNPN, CDR2 SVGIG (reference sequence). V was cut by 5 bases and J by 6 bases, with 12 bases left in between. This CDR3 reads CAWAPGEDTQYF. The CDR3 bases are TGTGCCTGGGCCCCGGGGGAGGATACGCAGTATTTT.

The CDR3 nucleotides are TGTGCCAGCAGTGAACGATGGGGACTAGCGGGAGGAACCCGGTTCAAGGGGCAGTACTTC. Translated, it gives CASSERWGLAGGTRFKGQYF. The J gene is TRBJ2-7, the V gene TRBV6-1; 15 bases line up with TRBD2. This CDR3 is built from 20 residues. Trimming at V came to 2 bases and at J to 9 bases, leaving 20 bases not matched to a gene. Germline V CDR1 and CDR2: MNHNS, SASEGT.

The chain couples TRBV11-2 to TRBJ1-3, with 9 nucleotides matching TRBD1. The CDR3 extends over 16 amino acids. CDR1 and CDR2 from the germline V gene are SGHAT and FQNNGV. Trimming removed 4 bases from V and 4 bases from J; junction bases left unmatched: 8. CDR3 sequence reads: CASSSLQGARGNTIYF. CDR3 nucleotides: TGTGCCAGCAGCTCCCTACAGGGGGCGCGGGGAAACACCATATATTTT.

The V call is TRBV19, the J call TRBJ2-2; possibly TRBD1 or TRBD2 for D (6 bases each). CDR3 length equals 16 residues. Per the germline V gene, CDR1 is LNHDA and CDR2 is SQIVND (reference sequence). The ends were cut back, 2 bases at V and 5 bases at J, with 15 bases in the middle. CDR3: CASSISPGAGTGELFF. CDR3 in DNA: TGTGCCAGTAGTATAAGTCCAGGGGCGGGGACCGGGGAGCTGTTTTTT.

The chain links TRBV5-4 to TRBJ2-7, with D possibly TRBD2 on 7 matching bases. CDR3 length: 17 residues. V was trimmed by 3 bases and J by 3 bases, leaving 22 bases between them. Germline V gene data show CDR1 as SGHNT and CDR2 as YYREEE (reference sequence). The CDR3 reads CASSSPGQGGDLYEQYF. Here the CDR3 DNA reads TGTGCCAGCAGCTCTCCGGGACAAGGGGGGGACCTCTACGAGCAGTACTTC. The full variable domain, its missing parts supplied by reference TRBV5-4 and TRBJ2-7, is ETGVTQSPTHLIKTRGQQVTLRCSSQSGHNTVSWYQQALGQGPQFIFQYYREEENGRGNFPPRFSGLQFPNYSSELNVNALELDDSALYLCASSSPGQGGDLYEQYFGPGTRLTVT.

The genes are TRBV19 and TRBJ2-1, with 8 bases lining up with TRBD2. This CDR3 has 16 amino acids. Germline assignment: CDR1 LNHDA and CDR2 SQIVND (reference sequence). V trimming: 4 bases; J trimming: 8 bases; junction bases outside the gene matches: 13. The CDR3 sequence: CASSTRGGSENDEQFF. The CDR3 DNA reads TGTGCCAGTAGTACCCGGGGGGGGTCGGAGAACGATGAGCAGTTCTTC.

J is TRBJ1-4 and V is TRBV7-9; TRBD1 aligns across 9 bases. Germline values: CDR1 SEHNR, CDR2 FQNEAQ (reference sequence). The CDR3 covers 14 residues. V lost 4 bases, J lost 5 bases, and 2 bases stayed unmatched. CDR3 in amino acids: CASSSDRGNEKLFF. The DNA for the CDR3 is TGTGCCAGCAGCTCAGACAGGGGGAATGAAAAACTGTTTTTT.

This chain uses TRBV2 with TRBJ2-7; TRBD1 or TRBD2 may be the D gene (5 bases each). The germline V gene has CDR1 SNHLY and CDR2 FYNNEI. Trimming cost V 4 bases and J 3 bases, with 31 bases left between them. The CDR3 runs 20 residues. The CDR3 is CASSASDRKVGGKQGYEQYF. CDR3 coding DNA: TGTGCCAGCAGTGCCTCCGACAGAAAAGTTGGGGGAAAACAAGGCTACGAGCAGTACTTC. The full variable domain, its missing parts supplied by reference TRBV2 and TRBJ2-7, is EPEVTQTPSHQVTQMGQEVILRCVPISNHLYFYWYRQILGQKVEFLVSFYNNEISEKSEIFDDQFSVERPDGSNFTLKIRSTKLEDSAMYFCASSASDRKVGGKQGYEQYFGPGTRLTVT.

The CDR3 DNA follows: TGTGCCATCAGTGACCTTACCCAAAGCTCTGGAAACACCATATATTTT. Its translation is CAISDLTQSSGNTIYF. The V gene is TRBV10-3, the J gene TRBJ1-3; D ambiguous. The CDR3 runs to 16 residues. Germline V gene sequence: CDR1 ENHRY, CDR2 SYGVKD. Trimming cost V 3 bases and J 0 bases, with 12 bases left between them.

The gene calls are TRBV9 and TRBJ2-2; TRBD2 agrees at 7 bases. CDR1 and CDR2 from the germline V gene are SGDLS and YYNGEE. The CDR3 is 16 amino acids. The junction had 7 bases not matched to a gene; V was cut back by 3 bases and J by 2 bases. For the CDR3, the DNA is TGTGCCAGCAGCGGGAGCGGGAACATTAACACCGGGGAGCTGTTTTTT. It codes for CASSGSGNINTGELFF.

The rearrangement uses TRBV15 and TRBJ1-2, with no clear D. The ends were cut back, 2 bases at V and 1 base at J, with 23 bases in the middle. Germline-derived CDR1 and CDR2 are LNHNV and YYDKDF (reference sequence). The CDR3 runs 19 residues. The CDR3 loop is CATSRSFLGRTGGNYGYTF. The CDR3, as DNA: TGTGCCACCAGCAGAAGCTTTCTAGGGCGGACGGGAGGTAACTATGGCTACACCTTC.

The chain carries TRBV7-9 and TRBJ2-1; D uncertain. There are 11 residues in the CDR3. Germline V gives CDR1 SEHNR, CDR2 FQNEAQ (reference sequence). The V end was cut by 5 bases, the J end by 2 bases, with 1 base between. CDR3 residues: CASSAYNEQFF. CDR3 nucleotide sequence: TGTGCCAGCAGCGCCTACAATGAGCAGTTCTTC. Variable domain in full (rest from reference TRBV7-9 and TRBJ2-1): DTGVSQNPRHKITKRGQNVTFRCDPISEHNRLYWYRQTLGQGPEFLTYFQNEAQLEKSRLLSDRFSAERPKGSFSTLEIQRTEQGDSAMYLCASSAYNEQFFGPGTRLTVL.

The chain carries TRBV7-8 and TRBJ1-1; TRBD1 is a possible D gene (5 bases). The V end was cut by 5 bases, the J end by 2 bases, with 21 bases between. Germline CDR1 is SGHVS and CDR2 is FQNEAQ. The CDR3 loop spans 17 amino acids. The CDR3 spells CASSLLGGWGGNTEAFF. CDR3 in DNA: TGTGCCAGCAGCCTGCTCGGGGGGTGGGGAGGAAACACTGAAGCTTTCTTT.

This chain links TRBV7-3 with TRBJ2-5; 7 nucleotides agree with TRBD2. This CDR3 region has 16 residues. Germline V CDR1 and CDR2: SGHTA, FQGTGA. V dropped 1 base and J dropped 1; count of bases not matched to a gene: 6. This CDR3 reads CASSLNGGNVQETQYF. The DNA for the CDR3 is TGTGCCAGCAGCTTAAACGGGGGGAACGTCCAAGAGACCCAGTACTTC. The whole variable domain, remainder taken from reference TRBV7-3 and TRBJ2-5, is GAGVSQTPSNKVTEKGKYVELRCDPISGHTALYWYRQSLGQGPEFLIYFQGTGAADDSGLPNDRFFAVRPEGSVSTLKIQRTERGDSAVYLCASSLNGGNVQETQYFGPGTRLLVL.

J is TRBJ2-7 and V is TRBV7-9; no definite D call. The V end was cut by 1 base, the J end by 0 bases, with 4 bases between. CDR3 length: 13 amino acids. The V gene's germline CDR1 is SEHNR and CDR2 FQNEAQ (reference sequence). The CDR3 loop reads CASSLDSSYEQYF. The CDR3 coding sequence is TGTGCCAGCAGCTTAGATAGCTCCTACGAGCAGTACTTC. Full variable domain (missing parts from reference TRBV7-9 and TRBJ2-7): DTGVSQNPRHKITKRGQNVTFRCDPISEHNRLYWYRQTLGQGPEFLTYFQNEAQLEKSRLLSDRFSAERPKGSFSTLEIQRTEQGDSAMYLCASSLDSSYEQYFGPGTRLTVT.